The next 27 T cell receptor beta chains were all read from a single sample in a study of long-term antiretroviral therapy in people with HIV. Version v3.0 of the immunoSEQ assay was performed at survey level. Using immunoSEQ multiplex PCR, the repertoire was profiled, and TCRdb retains in-frame clones only, with some absent. Among about 14,000 clones listed, about 82% were seen once. Specimen: unsorted PBMCs, collected 1.8 years before starting antiretroviral therapy. The source is a woman aged 40 to 55 with HIV.

V is TRBV28 and J is TRBJ2-7, with 8 positions matching TRBD1. The CDR3 totals 11 residues. Germline values: CDR1 MDHEN, CDR2 SYDVKM. Trimming took 5 bases from V and 12 from J; bases not matched to a gene: 6. Here the CDR3 reads CASSGQGWWYF. As DNA, the CDR3 is TGTGCCAGCAGTGGACAGGGTTGGTGGTACTTC.

The rearrangement joins TRBV18 to TRBJ2-7; tentative D call: TRBD2 (5 bases). The CDR3 spans 13 residues. Per the germline V gene, CDR1 is KGHSH and CDR2 is LQKENI. Trimming stripped 3 bases from V and 4 bases from J, with 10 bases between. The CDR3 here is CASSPGLLYEQYF. CDR3 nucleotide sequence: TGTGCCAGCTCACCTGGACTTCTGTACGAGCAGTACTTC.

The chain employs TRBV29-1 and TRBJ2-1; 7 nucleotides match TRBD2. The CDR3 is made up of 15 amino acids. Germline CDR1 and CDR2: SQVTM and ANQGSEA. Trimming cost V 4 bases and J 5 bases; bases outside gene matches: 11. Written as DNA, the CDR3 is TGCAGCGTTGTTGTCCCACGGCTAGCGGACAATGAGCAGTTCTTC. It translates to CSVVVPRLADNEQFF.

The genes are TRBV9 and TRBJ2-2; 8 bases are shared with TRBD2. The germline gives CDR1 SGDLS, CDR2 YYNGEE. V lost 4 bases, J lost 0 bases, and 5 bases stayed unmatched. This CDR3 has 16 amino acids. The CDR3, as DNA: TGTGCCAGCAGCCAGAGGACTAGCCCGAACACCGGGGAGCTGTTTTTT. Residues: CASSQRTSPNTGELFF.

The chain combines TRBV28 with TRBJ2-1, with D perhaps matching TRBD1 (7 bases). The germline CDR1 and CDR2 sequences are MDHEN and SYDVKM. V was clipped by 4 bases and J by 6 bases, with 22 bases between them. The CDR3 covers 17 residues. This chain's CDR3 is CASSSGSSGGSGNEQFF. The CDR3 coding sequence is TGTGCCAGCAGTTCCGGTTCATCAGGGGGGTCGGGCAATGAGCAGTTCTTC.

The rearrangement uses TRBV9 and TRBJ2-2, with D perhaps TRBD2 (5 bases). Germline-derived CDR1 and CDR2 are SGDLS and YYNGEE. V was clipped by 0 bases and J by 6 bases, with 9 bases between them. CDR3 size: 14 residues. CDR3 region: CASSVEGRAGELFF. The CDR3 bases are TGTGCCAGCAGCGTAGAAGGGCGGGCCGGGGAGCTGTTTTTT.

The chain combines TRBV7-9 with TRBJ2-1; 11 bases agree with TRBD1. The germline V gene encodes CDR1 SEHNR and CDR2 FQNEAQ (reference sequence). J was trimmed by 6 bases and V by 6 bases; bases with no gene match: 7. CDR3 length: 15 amino acids. The CDR3 DNA follows: TGTGCCAGCAGTTACCGGGACAGGGGGGTCAATGAGCAGTTCTTC. Protein: CASSYRDRGVNEQFF.

The CDR3 DNA follows: TGTGCCAGCAGCTCGAACCGGGACAGTCGAGAAAAACTGTTTTTT. It specifies CASSSNRDSREKLFF. V usage is TRBV7-9 and J usage is TRBJ1-4, with 7 nucleotides matching TRBD1. Germline CDR1 reads SEHNR; CDR2 reads FQNEAQ (reference sequence). The CDR3 runs to 15 residues. V was clipped by 4 bases and J by 8 bases; unmatched bases: 10.

The chain links TRBV6-6 to TRBJ1-1, with D perhaps TRBD1 (5 bases). CDR3 length: 14 amino acids. Germline values: CDR1 MNHNY, CDR2 SVGAGI (reference sequence). V lost 7 bases to trimming and J lost 4 bases, with 16 bases between them. CDR3 coding DNA: TGTGCCAGCACCGCCACGGGGCAAATCACTGAAGCTTTCTTT. Translation gives CASTATGQITEAFF.

The chain employs TRBV7-9 and TRBJ2-1; 7 nucleotides match TRBD1. The V segment lost 2 bases and the J segment 8 bases; nucleotides outside the gene matches: 3. CDR3 length: 13 residues. CDR1 and CDR2 (germline): SEHNR, FQNEAQ (reference sequence). The CDR3 loop reads CASSLNRGDEQFF. CDR3 sequence (DNA): TGTGCCAGCAGCTTAAACAGGGGCGATGAGCAGTTCTTC.

The V call is TRBV5-1, the J call TRBJ2-2, with a possible D match to TRBD1 (6 bases). CDR1 is SGHRS, CDR2 YFSETQ, per germline. The CDR3 is made up of 17 amino acids. V shed 0 bases and J shed 7 bases, with 19 bases lying between them. CDR3 residues: CASSLARGRARDGELFF. In nucleotides, the CDR3 is TGCGCCAGCAGCTTGGCCAGGGGACGGGCCCGCGACGGGGAGCTGTTTTTT.

By share, this clone ranks as medium-sized (0.01 to 0.1%). The chain has TRBV7-8 and TRBJ1-2, with TRBD1 matching over 9 bases. The length of the CDR3 is 20 residues. The germline V gene has CDR1 SGHVS and CDR2 FQNEAQ. After removal of 1 base from V and 4 bases from J, the junction contained 19 bases not matched to a gene. CDR3 in amino acids: CASSLGGIRQTGGHGYGYTF. The CDR3 DNA is TGTGCCAGCAGCTTAGGGGGTATAAGACAAACAGGGGGCCACGGCTATGGCTACACCTTC.

This clone has just a few counts. This chain uses TRBV5-4 with TRBJ1-4, with 9 bases matching TRBD1. The germline V gene encodes CDR1 SGHNT and CDR2 YYREEE (reference sequence). J was trimmed by 7 bases and V by 8 bases; bases with no gene match: 6. CDR3 length equals 13 residues. The CDR3 sequence: CARSTGGCEKLFF. CDR3 coding DNA: TGTGCCAGGTCGACAGGGGGTTGTGAAAAACTGTTTTTT.

This chain joins TRBV7-9 and TRBJ1-1; D uncertain. The CDR3 extends over 13 amino acids. Deletions cut 2 bases from V and 7 bases from J, with 11 bases between. Germline lookup yields CDR1 SEHNR and CDR2 FQNEAQ (reference sequence). CDR3 sequence reads: CASSLPGKLEAFF. DNA for the CDR3: TGTGCCAGCAGCTTACCGGGGAAACTTGAAGCTTTCTTT.

This clone appeared once. The J gene is TRBJ1-3, the V gene TRBV28; D perhaps matches TRBD1 (6 bases). V shed 2 bases and J shed 4 bases, with 12 bases lying between them. CDR3 length: 15 amino acids. The V gene's germline CDR1 is MDHEN and CDR2 SYDVKM. CDR3 residues: CASSLPAGVGNTIYF. CDR3 sequence (DNA): TGTGCCAGCAGTTTACCTGCAGGGGTGGGAAACACCATATATTTT. The full variable domain, with the rest looked up from reference TRBV28 and TRBJ1-3, is DVKVTQSSRYLVKRTGEKVFLECVQDMDHENMFWYRQDPGLGLRLIYFSYDVKMKEKGDIPEGYSVSREKKERFSLILESASTNQTSMYLCASSLPAGVGNTIYFGEGSWLTVV.

The V gene is TRBV18, the J gene TRBJ1-4; possibly TRBD1 for D (5 bases). CDR3 length equals 16 residues. Trimming shortened V by 4 bases and J by 6 bases, and 18 bases separated the two germline ends. The germline V gene encodes CDR1 KGHSH and CDR2 LQKENI. Here the CDR3 DNA reads TGTGCCAGCTCACGCTCCTTGACAGCCCTGGATGAAAAACTGTTTTTT. Its translation is CASSRSLTALDEKLFF.

There are a few counts of this clone. The chain links TRBV11-2 to TRBJ2-2; D unresolved. CDR3 length: 12 amino acids. The germline CDR1 and CDR2 sequences are SGHAT and FQNNGV. Trimming shortened V by 3 bases and J by 4 bases, and 3 bases separated the two germline ends. As DNA, the CDR3 is TGTGCCAGCAGCTTTAGCACCGGGGAGCTGTTTTTT. Encoded protein: CASSFSTGELFF.

The chain uses TRBV6-6 and TRBJ1-5; the D gene is possibly TRBD1 (6 bases). V dropped 6 bases and J dropped 2 bases, with 11 bases sitting between them. The length of the CDR3 is 14 residues. Germline V gene lookup returns CDR1 MNHNY and CDR2 SVGAGI (reference sequence). The DNA for the CDR3 is TGTGCCAGCAGGGCAGGGGATGGCAATCAGCCCCAGCATTTT. This translates into CASRAGDGNQPQHF.

This chain connects TRBV6-1 to TRBJ2-3; possible D gene TRBD1, 6 bases. This CDR3 has 13 residues. V lost 6 bases and J 7 bases, leaving 14 bases between the germline ends. Germline CDR1 and CDR2: MNHNS and SASEGT. The CDR3 spells CASRGQGHNTQYF. CDR3 sequence (DNA): TGTGCCAGCAGGGGACAAGGACACAATACGCAGTATTTT.

This sequence joins TRBV4-1 and TRBJ1-4; unclear D gene. The V gene lost 2 bases and the J gene lost 8 bases, with 12 bases spanning the gap. This CDR3 contains 14 residues. The germline V gene encodes CDR1 MGHRA and CDR2 YSYEKL. The CDR3 loop is CASSQNAAGEKLFF. The CDR3 DNA reads TGCGCCAGCAGCCAAAACGCGGCGGGAGAAAAACTGTTTTTT.

This chain joins TRBV6-1 and TRBJ2-2; possibly TRBD1 for D (6 bases). V dropped 5 bases and J dropped 5 bases, with 12 bases sitting between them. The CDR3 is 14 residues long. Germline V CDR1 and CDR2: MNHNS, SASEGT. The CDR3 DNA reads as TGTGCCAGCAGTCAAGTACAGGGTACCGGGGAGCTGTTTTTT. Amino acids: CASSQVQGTGELFF.

The CDR3 protein is CASSLAPTGVEQYF. The CDR3 DNA sequence: TGTGCCAGCAGCTTGGCCCCCACAGGGGTCGAGCAGTACTTC. This chain uses TRBV5-5 with TRBJ2-7, with 7 nucleotides matching TRBD1. The CDR3 extends over 14 amino acids. V was pared by 0 bases and J by 6 bases, with 6 bases of the junction left unmatched. Per the germline V gene, CDR1 is SGHKS and CDR2 is YYEKEE (reference sequence).

This chain uses TRBV7-8 with TRBJ2-5; D perhaps matches TRBD1 (5 bases). Trimming stripped 7 bases from V and 2 bases from J, with 8 bases between. The CDR3 contains 12 residues. Germline assignment: CDR1 SGHVS and CDR2 FQNEAQ. Here the CDR3 reads CASTRAQETQYF. CDR3 nucleotides: TGTGCCAGCACCAGGGCGCAAGAGACCCAGTACTTC.

The chain is built from TRBV18 and TRBJ2-2; D is undetermined. Germline V lookup: CDR1 KGHSH, CDR2 LQKENI. Trimming removed 0 bases at V and 1 base at J, with 3 bases between. The CDR3 is made up of 14 amino acids. This CDR3 reads CASSPPKNTGELFF. Here the CDR3 DNA reads TGTGCCAGCTCACCACCGAAGAACACCGGGGAGCTGTTTTTT. Filled out from reference TRBV18 and TRBJ2-2, the complete variable domain reads NAGVMQNPRHLVRRRGQEARLRCSPMKGHSHVYWYRQLPEEGLKFMVYLQKENIIDESGMPKERFSAEFPKEGPSILRIQQVVRGDSAAYFCASSPPKNTGELFFGEGSRLTVL.

The chain links TRBV4-3 to TRBJ2-7; the D gene is possibly TRBD1 (6 bases). The V gene's germline CDR1 is LGHNA and CDR2 YSLEER. Trimming shortened V by 3 bases and J by 3 bases, and 15 bases separated the two germline ends. This CDR3 has 15 amino acids. Here the CDR3 DNA reads TGCGCCAGCAGCCACCGGAATACAGGGATCTACGAGCAGTACTTC. Amino acid sequence: CASSHRNTGIYEQYF.

V and J are TRBV5-1 and TRBJ2-3; 8 bases match TRBD2. V lost 2 bases, J lost 4 bases, and 3 bases stayed unmatched. The CDR3 has 14 residues. CDR1 and CDR2 (germline): SGHRS, YFSETQ. This CDR3 is CASSLAGAPDTQYF. In nucleotides, the CDR3 is TGCGCCAGCAGCTTAGCGGGAGCGCCAGATACGCAGTATTTT.

J is TRBJ2-3 and V is TRBV7-8; D is ambiguous. The CDR3 has 12 residues. CDR1 and CDR2 from the germline V gene are SGHVS and FQNEAQ. V was cut by 2 bases and J by 4 bases, with 4 bases left in between. CDR3 protein: CASSLQADTQYF. The CDR3 coding sequence is TGTGCCAGCAGCTTACAGGCAGATACGCAGTATTTT. The variable domain in full, completed from reference TRBV7-8 and TRBJ2-3, reads GAGVSQSPRYKVAKRGQDVALRCDPISGHVSLFWYQQALGQGPEFLTYFQNEAQLDKSGLPSDRFFAERPEGSVSTLKIQRTQQEDSAVYLCASSLQADTQYFGPGTRLTVL.